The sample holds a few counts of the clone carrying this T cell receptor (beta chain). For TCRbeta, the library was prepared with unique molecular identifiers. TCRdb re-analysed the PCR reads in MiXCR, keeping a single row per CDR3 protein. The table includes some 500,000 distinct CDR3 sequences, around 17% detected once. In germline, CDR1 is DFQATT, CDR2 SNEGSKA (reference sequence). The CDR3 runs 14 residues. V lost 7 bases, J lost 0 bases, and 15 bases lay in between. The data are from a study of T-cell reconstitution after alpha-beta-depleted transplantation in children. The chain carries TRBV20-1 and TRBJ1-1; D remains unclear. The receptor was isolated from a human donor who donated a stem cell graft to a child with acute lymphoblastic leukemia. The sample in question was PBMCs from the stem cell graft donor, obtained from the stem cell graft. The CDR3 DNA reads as TGCAGTGTTACGAGGGAATCCTTGAACACTGAAGCTTTCTTT. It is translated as CSVTRESLNTEAFF.